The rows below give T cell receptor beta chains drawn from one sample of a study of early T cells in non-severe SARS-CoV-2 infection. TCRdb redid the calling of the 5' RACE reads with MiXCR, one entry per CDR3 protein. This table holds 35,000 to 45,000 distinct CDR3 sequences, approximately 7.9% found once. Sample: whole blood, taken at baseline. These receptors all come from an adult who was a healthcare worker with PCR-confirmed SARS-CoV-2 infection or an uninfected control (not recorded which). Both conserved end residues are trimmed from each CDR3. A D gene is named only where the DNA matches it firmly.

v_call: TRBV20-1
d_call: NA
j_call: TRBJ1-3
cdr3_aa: SATSENTIY

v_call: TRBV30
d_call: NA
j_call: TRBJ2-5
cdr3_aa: AWSVGSQETQY

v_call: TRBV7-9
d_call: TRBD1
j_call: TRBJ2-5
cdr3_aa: ASSETGVRETQY

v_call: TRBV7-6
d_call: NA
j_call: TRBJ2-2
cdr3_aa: ASRNPSPGELF

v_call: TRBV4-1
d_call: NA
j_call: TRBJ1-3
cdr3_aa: ASSESGRLSGNTIY

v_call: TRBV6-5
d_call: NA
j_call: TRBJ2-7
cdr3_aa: ASRGKTAKNLRDEQY

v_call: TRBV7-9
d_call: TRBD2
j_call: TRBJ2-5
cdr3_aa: ASSSGLADETQY

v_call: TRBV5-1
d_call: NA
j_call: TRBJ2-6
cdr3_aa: ASSLDGSGANVLT

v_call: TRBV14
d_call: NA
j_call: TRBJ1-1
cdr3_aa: ASSQDRIPFGTEAF

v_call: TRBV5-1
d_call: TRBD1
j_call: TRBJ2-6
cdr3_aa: ASSTGQVSGANVLT

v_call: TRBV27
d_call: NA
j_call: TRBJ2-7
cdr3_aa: ASSSSRATNYEQY

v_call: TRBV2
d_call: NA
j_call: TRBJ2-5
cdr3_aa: ASSGQFQETQY

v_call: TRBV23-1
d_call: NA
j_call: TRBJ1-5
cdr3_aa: ASSHGTIYETGNQPQH

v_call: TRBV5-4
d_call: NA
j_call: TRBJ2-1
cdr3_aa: ASSLSGNRGEQF

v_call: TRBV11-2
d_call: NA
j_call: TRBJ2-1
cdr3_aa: ASSLDRPRGRNNEQF

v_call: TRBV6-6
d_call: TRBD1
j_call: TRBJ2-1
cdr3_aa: ASRDRSQIEQF

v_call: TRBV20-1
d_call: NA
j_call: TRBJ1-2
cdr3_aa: SARDADSNYGYT

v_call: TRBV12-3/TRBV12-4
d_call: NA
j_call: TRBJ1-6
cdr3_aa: ASSFVGRPNNSPLH

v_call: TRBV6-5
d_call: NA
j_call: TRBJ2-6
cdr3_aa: ASSYSTGANVLT

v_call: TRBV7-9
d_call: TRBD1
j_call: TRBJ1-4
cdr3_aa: ASSSTGAINEKLF

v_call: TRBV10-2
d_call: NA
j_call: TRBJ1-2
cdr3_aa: ASSESLGDYGYT

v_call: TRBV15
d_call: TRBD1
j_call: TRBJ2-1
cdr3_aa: ATSRDLGRGHYNEQF

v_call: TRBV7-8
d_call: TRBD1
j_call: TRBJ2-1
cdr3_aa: ASSLAYGPGQGTYEQF

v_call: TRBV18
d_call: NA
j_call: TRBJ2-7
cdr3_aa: ASSDPTRSSYEQY

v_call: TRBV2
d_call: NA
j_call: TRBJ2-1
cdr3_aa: ASRDPSSYNEQF

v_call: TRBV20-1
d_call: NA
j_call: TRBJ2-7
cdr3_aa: SASVAGTYEQY

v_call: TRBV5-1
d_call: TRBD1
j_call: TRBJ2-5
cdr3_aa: ASSPATGYGETQY

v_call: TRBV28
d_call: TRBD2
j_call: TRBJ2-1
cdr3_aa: ASRGLAGGPGF

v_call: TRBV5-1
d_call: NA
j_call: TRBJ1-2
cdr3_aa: ASSPWDRPTYGYT

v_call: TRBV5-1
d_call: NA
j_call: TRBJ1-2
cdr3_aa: ASSLNTANYGYT

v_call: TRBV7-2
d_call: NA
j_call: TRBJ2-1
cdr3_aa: ASNNYNEQF

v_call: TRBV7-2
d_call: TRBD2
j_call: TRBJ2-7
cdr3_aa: ASSSAGGRYSYEQY

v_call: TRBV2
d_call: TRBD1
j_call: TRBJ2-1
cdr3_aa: ATDRALNNEQF

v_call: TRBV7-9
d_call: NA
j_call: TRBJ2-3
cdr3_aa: ASSLDSGDTQY

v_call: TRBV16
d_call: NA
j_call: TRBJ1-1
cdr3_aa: ASSLRIGLGGTEAF

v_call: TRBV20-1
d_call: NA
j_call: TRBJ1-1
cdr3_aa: SALLEPYTEAF

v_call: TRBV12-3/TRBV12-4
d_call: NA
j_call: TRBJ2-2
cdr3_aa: ASSSQGVTGELF

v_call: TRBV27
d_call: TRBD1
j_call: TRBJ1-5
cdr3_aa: ASSPADRADQH

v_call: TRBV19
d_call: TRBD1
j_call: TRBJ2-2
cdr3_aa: ASSIDRAEELF

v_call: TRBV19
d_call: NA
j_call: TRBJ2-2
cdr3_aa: ASIRRAENTGELF

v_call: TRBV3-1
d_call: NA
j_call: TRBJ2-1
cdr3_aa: ASSQPLSTYNEQF

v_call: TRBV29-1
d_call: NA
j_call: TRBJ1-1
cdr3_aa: SVSTSNTEAF

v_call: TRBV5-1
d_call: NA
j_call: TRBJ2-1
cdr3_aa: ASSWGLNEQF

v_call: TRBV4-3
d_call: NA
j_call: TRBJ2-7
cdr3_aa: ASSRYGVGAGEQY

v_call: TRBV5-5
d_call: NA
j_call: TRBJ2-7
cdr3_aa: ASNRAGLTYEQY

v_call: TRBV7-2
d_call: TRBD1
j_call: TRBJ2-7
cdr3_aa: ASSSDRGPFYEQY

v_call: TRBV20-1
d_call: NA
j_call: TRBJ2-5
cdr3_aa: SARGGTQETQY

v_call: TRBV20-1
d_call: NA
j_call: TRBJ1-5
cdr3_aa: SAPASGEPQH